This is a list of T cell receptor beta chains from one sample in a study of blood T cell repertoires in COVID-19. The method was immunoSEQ multiplex PCR; TCRdb's version includes in-frame clones alone and lacks a portion of them. The sample consists of 150,000 or so clones, roughly 77% of them appearing once. Material for sequencing was peripheral blood. The source of these receptors is a woman in her seventies with COVID-19, enrolled during active disease. Both conserved end residues are part of each CDR3. Fields, in order: CDR3 protein, J gene, V gene.

CASRSYTGDTADTQYF TRBJ2-3 TRBV11-2
CAISETSGGNTGELFF TRBJ2-2 TRBV10-3
CASSQDGLSSTDTQYF TRBJ2-3 TRBV3-1/TRBV3-2
CSVGAGGTDTQYF TRBJ2-3 TRBV29-1
CASSLGRNEKLFF TRBJ1-4 TRBV7-2
CASSLGQGLSYEQYF TRBJ2-7 TRBV2
CASSLRAGAYGYTF TRBJ1-2 TRBV28
CASSQNLGAGTDTQYF TRBJ2-3 TRBV3-1/TRBV3-2
CASSLRGQTNTGELFF TRBJ2-2 TRBV7-8
CASTAIGTGGGEQFF TRBJ2-1 TRBV19
CASSLGRDRRTDTQYF TRBJ2-3 TRBV7-9
CASSGGRYQETQYF TRBJ2-5 TRBV28
CASSVEGAINQPQHF TRBJ1-5 TRBV9
CASSYLHQEAFF TRBJ1-1 TRBV6-6
CASNTGGQPQHF TRBJ1-5 TRBV28
CASSARSQRGYTF TRBJ1-2 TRBV9
CASRGTRSYNSPLHF TRBJ1-6 TRBV27
CASSPRQGLNYGYTF TRBJ1-2 TRBV19
CASSISGVNPQHF TRBJ1-5 TRBV19
CASAEIGRGTDTQYF TRBJ2-3 TRBV3-1/TRBV3-2
CASSSTSGGAGAGELFF TRBJ2-2 TRBV5-5
CASTTAGVATNEKLFF TRBJ1-4 TRBV28
CASSEVSQGGKLFF TRBJ1-4 TRBV18
CAWTPGEYGYTF TRBJ1-2 TRBV30
CASSQVGGSNQPQHF TRBJ1-5 TRBV4-3
CASSLGGVDGYTF TRBJ1-2 TRBV5-5
CASTLPGVGEAFF TRBJ1-1 TRBV6-6
CSVGGQGGISSYNEQFF TRBJ2-1 TRBV29-1
CASSLEGATKYF TRBJ2-3 TRBV12-3/TRBV12-4
CASRRGRTATGEQYF TRBJ2-7 TRBV5-5
CASRTSGSYEQYF TRBJ2-7 TRBV27
CASSEGGPNQPQHF TRBJ1-5 TRBV6-6
CASRRDRRSSYNEQFF TRBJ2-1 TRBV27
CATSDGGAAKNIQYF TRBJ2-4 TRBV24-1
CASSQEQNTEAFF TRBJ1-1 TRBV4-2
CARGTVEGDPSYNEQFF TRBJ2-1 TRBV3-1/TRBV3-2
CSALRGEKLFF TRBJ1-4 TRBV20-1
CASSLWDTDTEAFF TRBJ1-1 TRBV7-9
CASSLTRGNEQFF TRBJ2-1 TRBV7-9
CASSLSVTGGLQSVAKNIQYF TRBJ2-4 TRBV28
CASSLKGLGNEKLFF TRBJ1-4 TRBV27
CASRGAGRGYTF TRBJ1-2 TRBV12-3/TRBV12-4
CASKRGGGTDTQYF TRBJ2-3 TRBV27
CASSQATSWVKDEQYF TRBJ2-7 TRBV14
CASSSLEGTTYEQYF TRBJ2-7 TRBV5-1
CASSLGGGGETQYF TRBJ2-5 TRBV5-4
CAISLERTLGGVTEAFF TRBJ1-1 TRBV10-3
CASSDSPQVNEQFF TRBJ2-1 TRBV6-4
CASSPGQGARQPQHF TRBJ1-5 TRBV7-9
CASSLGLTTEAFF TRBJ1-1 TRBV5-6
CASSVESGNRVETQYF TRBJ2-5 TRBV9
CASSFQLRLAGGQETQYF TRBJ2-5 TRBV28
CASSIGGYEQYF TRBJ2-7 TRBV19
CASSHSGQGPFAQYF TRBJ2-7 TRBV28